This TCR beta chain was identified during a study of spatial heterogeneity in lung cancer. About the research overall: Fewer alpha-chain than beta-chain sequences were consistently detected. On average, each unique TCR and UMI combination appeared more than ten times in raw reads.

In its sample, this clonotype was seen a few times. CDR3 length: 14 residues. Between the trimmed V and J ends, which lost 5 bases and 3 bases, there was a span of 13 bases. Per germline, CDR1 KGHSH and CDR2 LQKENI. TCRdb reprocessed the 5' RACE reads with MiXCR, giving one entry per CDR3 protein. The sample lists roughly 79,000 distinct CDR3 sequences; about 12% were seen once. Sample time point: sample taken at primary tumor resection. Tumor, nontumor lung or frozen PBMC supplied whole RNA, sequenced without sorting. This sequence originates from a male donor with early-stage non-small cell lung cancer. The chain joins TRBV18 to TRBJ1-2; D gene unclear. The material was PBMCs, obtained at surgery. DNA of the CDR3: TGTGCCAGCTCATACGACGGGCCGGACTATGGCTACACCTTC. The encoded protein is CASSYDGPDYGYTF.